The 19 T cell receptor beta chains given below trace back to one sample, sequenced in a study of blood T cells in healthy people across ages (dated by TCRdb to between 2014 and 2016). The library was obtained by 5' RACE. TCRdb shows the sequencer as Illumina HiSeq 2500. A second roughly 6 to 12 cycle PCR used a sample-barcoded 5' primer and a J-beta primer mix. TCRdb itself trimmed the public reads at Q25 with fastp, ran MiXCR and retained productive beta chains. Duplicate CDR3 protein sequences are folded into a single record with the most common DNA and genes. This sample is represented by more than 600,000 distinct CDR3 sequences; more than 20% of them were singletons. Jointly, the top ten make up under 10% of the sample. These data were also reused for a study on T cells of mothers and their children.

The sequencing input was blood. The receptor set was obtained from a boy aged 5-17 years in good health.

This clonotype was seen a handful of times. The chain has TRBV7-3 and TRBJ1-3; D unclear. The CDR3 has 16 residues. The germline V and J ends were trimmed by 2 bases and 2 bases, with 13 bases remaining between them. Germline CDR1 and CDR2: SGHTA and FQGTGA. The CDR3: CASSLYPTDAGNTIYF. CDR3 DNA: TGTGCCAGCAGCTTATACCCCACAGATGCTGGAAACACCATATATTTT.

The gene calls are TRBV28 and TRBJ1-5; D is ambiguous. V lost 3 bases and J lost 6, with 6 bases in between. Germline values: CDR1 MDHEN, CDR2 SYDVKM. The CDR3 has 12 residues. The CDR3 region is CASSLDGQPQHF. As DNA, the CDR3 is TGTGCCAGCAGTTTGGACGGTCAGCCCCAGCATTTT.

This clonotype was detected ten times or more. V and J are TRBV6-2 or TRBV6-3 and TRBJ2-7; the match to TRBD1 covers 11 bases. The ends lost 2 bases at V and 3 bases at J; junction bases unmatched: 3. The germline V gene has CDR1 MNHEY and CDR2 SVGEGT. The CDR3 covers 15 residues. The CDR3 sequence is CASSYGGTGGYEQYF. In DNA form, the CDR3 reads TGTGCCAGCAGTTACGGCGGGACAGGGGGCTACGAGCAGTACTTC.

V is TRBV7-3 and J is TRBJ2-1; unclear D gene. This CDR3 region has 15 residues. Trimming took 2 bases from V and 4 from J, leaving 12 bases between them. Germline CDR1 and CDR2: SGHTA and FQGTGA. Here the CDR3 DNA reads TGTGCCAGCAGCTTATACGAGACTGCGTACAATGAGCAGTTCTTC. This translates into CASSLYETAYNEQFF.

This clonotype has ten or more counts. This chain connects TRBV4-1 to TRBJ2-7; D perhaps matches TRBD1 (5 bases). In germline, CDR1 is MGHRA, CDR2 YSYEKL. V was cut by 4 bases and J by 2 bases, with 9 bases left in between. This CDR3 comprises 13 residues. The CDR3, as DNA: TGCGCCAGCAGCCCTGACAGAACCTACGAGCAGTACTTC. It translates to CASSPDRTYEQYF.

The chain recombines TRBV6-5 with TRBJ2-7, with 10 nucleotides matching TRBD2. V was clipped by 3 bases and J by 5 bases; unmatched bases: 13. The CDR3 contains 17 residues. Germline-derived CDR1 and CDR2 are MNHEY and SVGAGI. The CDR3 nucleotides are TGTGCCAGCAGTTATGAGGGCTTAGCGGGAGGAATTGACGAGCAGTACTTC. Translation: CASSYEGLAGGIDEQYF.

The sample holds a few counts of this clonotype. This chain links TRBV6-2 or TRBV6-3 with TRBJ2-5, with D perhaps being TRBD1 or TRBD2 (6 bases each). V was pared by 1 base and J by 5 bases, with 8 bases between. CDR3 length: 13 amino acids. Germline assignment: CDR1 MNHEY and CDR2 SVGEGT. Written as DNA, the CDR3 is TGTGCCAGCAGTTACTACGGGGGCGAGACCCAGTACTTC. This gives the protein CASSYYGGETQYF.

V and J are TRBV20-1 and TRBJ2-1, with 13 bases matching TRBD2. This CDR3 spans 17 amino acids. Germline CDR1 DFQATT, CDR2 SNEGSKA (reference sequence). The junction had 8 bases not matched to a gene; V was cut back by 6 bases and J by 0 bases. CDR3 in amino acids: CSATGLAGAHSYNEQFF. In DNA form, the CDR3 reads TGCAGTGCGACCGGACTAGCGGGGGCCCACTCCTACAATGAGCAGTTCTTC.

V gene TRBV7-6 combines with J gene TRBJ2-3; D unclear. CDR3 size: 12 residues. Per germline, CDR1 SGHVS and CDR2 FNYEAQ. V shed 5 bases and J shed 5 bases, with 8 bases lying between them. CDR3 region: CASSKRLDTQYF. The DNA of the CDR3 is TGTGCCAGCAGCAAACGACTAGATACGCAGTATTTT.

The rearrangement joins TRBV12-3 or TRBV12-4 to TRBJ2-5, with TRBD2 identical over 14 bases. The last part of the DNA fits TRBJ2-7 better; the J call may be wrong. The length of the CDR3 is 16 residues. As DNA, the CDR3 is TGTGCCAGCAGCAGACTAGCGGGAGGGCCTATCTACGAGCAGTACTTC. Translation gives CASSRLAGGPIYEQYF.

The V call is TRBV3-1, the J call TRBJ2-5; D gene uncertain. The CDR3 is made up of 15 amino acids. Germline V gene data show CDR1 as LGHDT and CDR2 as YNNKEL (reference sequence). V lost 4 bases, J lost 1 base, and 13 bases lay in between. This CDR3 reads CASSPQALSQETQYF. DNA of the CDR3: TGTGCCAGCAGCCCCCAGGCCCTTAGCCAAGAGACCCAGTACTTC.

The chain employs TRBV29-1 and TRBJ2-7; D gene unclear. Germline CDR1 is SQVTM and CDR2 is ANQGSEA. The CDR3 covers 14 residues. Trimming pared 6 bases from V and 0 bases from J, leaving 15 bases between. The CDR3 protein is CSVMPGDNSYEQYF. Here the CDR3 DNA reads TGCAGCGTCATGCCCGGCGATAACTCCTACGAGCAGTACTTC.

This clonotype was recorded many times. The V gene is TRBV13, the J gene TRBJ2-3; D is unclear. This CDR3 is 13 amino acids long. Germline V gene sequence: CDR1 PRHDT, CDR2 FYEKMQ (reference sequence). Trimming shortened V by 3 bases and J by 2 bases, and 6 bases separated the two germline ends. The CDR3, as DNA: TGTGCCAGCAGCTTGGGTTACACAGATACGCAGTATTTT. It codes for CASSLGYTDTQYF.

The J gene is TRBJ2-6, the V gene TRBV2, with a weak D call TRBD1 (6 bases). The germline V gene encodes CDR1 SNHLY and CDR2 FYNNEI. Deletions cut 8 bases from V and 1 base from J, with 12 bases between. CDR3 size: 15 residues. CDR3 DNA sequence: TGTGCCAGCGGTCCCGACAGGTCTGGGGCCAACGTCCTGACTTTC. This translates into CASGPDRSGANVLTF. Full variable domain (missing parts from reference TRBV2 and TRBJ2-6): EPEVTQTPSHQVTQMGQEVILRCVPISNHLYFYWYRQILGQKVEFLVSFYNNEISEKSEIFDDQFSVERPDGSNFTLKIRSTKLEDSAMYFCASGPDRSGANVLTFGAGSRLTVL.

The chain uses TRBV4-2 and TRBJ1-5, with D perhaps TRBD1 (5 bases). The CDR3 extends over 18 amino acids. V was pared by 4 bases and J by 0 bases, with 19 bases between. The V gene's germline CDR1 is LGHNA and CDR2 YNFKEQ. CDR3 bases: TGTGCCAGCAGCCTCGCTACTGGCCCGGGACTTAGCAATCAGCCCCAGCATTTT. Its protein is CASSLATGPGLSNQPQHF.

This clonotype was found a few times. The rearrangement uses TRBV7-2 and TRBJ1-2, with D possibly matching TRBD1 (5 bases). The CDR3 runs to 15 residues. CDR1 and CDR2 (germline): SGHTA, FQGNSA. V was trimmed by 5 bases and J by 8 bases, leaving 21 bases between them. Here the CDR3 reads CASSLHEQAVRGYTF. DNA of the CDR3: TGTGCCAGCAGCCTCCATGAACAGGCGGTGAGGGGCTACACCTTC.

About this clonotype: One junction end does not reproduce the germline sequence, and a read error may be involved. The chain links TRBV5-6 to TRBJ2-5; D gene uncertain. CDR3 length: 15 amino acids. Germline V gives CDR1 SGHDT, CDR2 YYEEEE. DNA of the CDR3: TGCGCCAGCAGCTTGGTACCTTTAAACCAAGAGACCCAGTACTTC. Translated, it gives CASSLVPLNQETQYF.

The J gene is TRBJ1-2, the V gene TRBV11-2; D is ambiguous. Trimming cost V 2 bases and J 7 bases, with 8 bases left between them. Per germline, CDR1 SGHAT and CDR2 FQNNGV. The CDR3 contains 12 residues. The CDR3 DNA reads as TGTGCCAGCAGCTTAATCGGGGTTGGCTACACCTTC. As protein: CASSLIGVGYTF.

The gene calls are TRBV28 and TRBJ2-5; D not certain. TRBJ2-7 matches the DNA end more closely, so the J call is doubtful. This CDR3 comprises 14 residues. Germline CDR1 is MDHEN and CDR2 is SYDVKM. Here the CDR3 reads CASSLIRAVYEQYF. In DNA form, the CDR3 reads TGTGCCAGCAGTTTGATCCGTGCGGTGTACGAGCAGTACTTC.